Listed below are T cell receptor beta chains from one sample, sequenced in a study of beta chain features in type 1 diabetes. The assay was immunoSEQ multiplex PCR, and TCRdb's table has in-frame clones only and misses some. The sample carries nearly 250,000 clones, around 68% recorded once. Sequencing input: naive CD4+ T cells from blood. These TCRs come from a man aged 30 to 45 in good health. CDR3s include the opening cysteine and the closing phenylalanine or tryptophan. Each record gives: V gene, clone size, D gene, J gene, CDR3 protein, CDR3 DNA. D genes are given only for firm matches. Rows may omit the clone size; those that give it use once, few, many or a size class.

TRBV28,-,TRBD1,TRBJ2-1,CASCDSGTGSVEQFF,TGTGCCAGCTGTGACTCCGGGACAGGGTCCGTTGAGCAGTTCTTC
TRBV29-1,-,-,TRBJ2-3,CSVDGDLNTQYF,TGCAGCGTTGACGGGGACTTAAATACGCAGTATTTT
TRBV15,-,-,TRBJ1-2,CATSRDLRVGTF,TGTGCCACCAGCAGAGATCTCAGGGTAGGCACCTTC
TRBV25-1,-,TRBD1,TRBJ2-1,CASRGDRGYNEQFF,TGTGCCAGCAGGGGGGACAGGGGATACAATGAGCAGTTCTTC
TRBV30,-,-,TRBJ1-3,CAWSYGQFGNTIYF,TGTGCCTGGAGCTACGGACAGTTCGGAAACACCATATATTTT
TRBV14,-,-,TRBJ2-1,CASSQQGFEQFF,TGTGCCAGCAGCCAACAGGGGTTTGAGCAGTTCTTC
TRBV7-9,-,-,TRBJ2-5,CASSLSRLAIETQYF,TGTGCCAGCAGCTTAAGCCGCCTAGCGATAGAGACCCAGTACTTC
TRBV30,-,-,TRBJ1-1,CAWSRAPVGTEAFF,TGTGCCTGGAGTAGGGCACCAGTGGGCACTGAAGCTTTCTTT
TRBV4-3,-,-,TRBJ2-1,CASSQDEQSEQFF,TGCGCCAGCAGCCAAGATGAGCAGTCTGAGCAGTTCTTC
TRBV5-4,-,-,TRBJ1-6,CASSLLPTTGGSPLHF,TGTGCCAGCAGCCTTCTCCCGACGACAGGAGGGTCACCCCTCCACTTT
TRBV2,once,-,TRBJ2-3,CASSEQGSMTDTQYF,TGTGCCAGCAGTGAACAGGGGAGCATGACAGATACGCAGTATTTT
TRBV6-6,-,-,TRBJ2-7,CASRGGAEEQYF,TGTGCCAGCAGAGGAGGGGCGGAGGAGCAGTACTTC
TRBV7-2,-,TRBD2,TRBJ2-3,CASSLAGPPTDTQYF,TGTGCCAGCAGCCTAGCGGGGCCACCCACAGATACGCAGTATTTT
TRBV30,-,-,TRBJ1-1,CVVREAGTEAFF,TGTGTCGTTCGCGAGGCGGGCACTGAAGCTTTCTTT
TRBV29-1,-,-,TRBJ1-1,CSVERALNTEAFF,TGCAGCGTTGAACGGGCACTGAACACTGAAGCTTTCTTT
TRBV5-1,-,-,TRBJ2-3,CASSQYGASLDTQYF,TGCGCCAGCAGCCAGTACGGCGCCTCGTTGGATACGCAGTATTTT
TRBV13,-,TRBD1,TRBJ1-4,CASIRQGGEKLFF,TGTGCCAGCATCCGACAGGGTGGAGAAAAACTGTTTTTT
TRBV20-1,once,-,TRBJ2-5,CSAFQETQYF,TGCAGTGCTTTTCAAGAGACCCAGTACTTC
TRBV30,few,-,TRBJ2-2,CAWSVLSPGLHGELFF,TGTGCCTGGAGTGTACTTTCCCCTGGACTTCACGGGGAGCTGTTTTTT
TRBV11-2,-,-,TRBJ1-1,CASSWGTEAFF,TGTGCCAGCAGCTGGGGGACAGAAGCTTTCTTT
TRBV7-2,-,-,TRBJ2-1,CASSSPTGGHNEQFF,TGTGCCAGCAGCTCACCAACCGGAGGGCACAATGAGCAGTTCTTC
TRBV20-1,-,-,TRBJ2-1,CTWLRNNEQFF,TGCACTTGGCTTAGAAACAATGAGCAGTTCTTC
TRBV7-2,-,-,TRBJ2-7,CASSLGHPYEQYF,TGTGCCAGCAGCTTAGGCCACCCCTACGAGCAGTACTTC
TRBV15,-,-,TRBJ2-1,CSTSTEYTKESSYNEQFF,TGTTCCACCAGCACCGAATACACTAAGGAGAGCTCCTACAATGAGCAGTTCTTC
TRBV28,-,-,TRBJ2-7,CASSSSSPTYEQYF,TGTGCCAGCAGTTCCTCTAGCCCAACCTACGAGCAGTACTTC
TRBV7-9,-,TRBD2,TRBJ2-1,CASSHLREGLNEQFF,TGTGCCAGCAGCCACCTTCGGGAGGGCCTAAATGAGCAGTTCTTC
TRBV7-9,-,-,TRBJ2-1,CASSPPGYNEQFF,TGTGCCAGCAGCCCACCAGGGTACAATGAGCAGTTCTTC
TRBV9,-,-,TRBJ2-1,CASSVAPPSGHEQFF,TGTGCCAGCAGCGTAGCCCCGCCTAGTGGGCATGAGCAGTTCTTC
TRBV9,-,TRBD2,TRBJ2-1,CASSVSSGSSYNEQFF,TGTGCCAGCAGCGTAAGTAGCGGGAGCTCCTACAATGAGCAGTTCTTC
TRBV10-3,-,-,TRBJ2-1,CAISHEGRRDYNEQFF,TGTGCCATCAGTCACGAGGGTAGGAGAGACTACAATGAGCAGTTCTTC
TRBV7-2,few,TRBD1,TRBJ1-6,CASSPGSGGNSPLHF,TGTGCCAGCAGCCCTGGGTCAGGGGGGAATTCACCCCTCCACTTT
TRBV14,-,-,TRBJ1-6,CASSPGGSYNSPLHF,TGTGCCAGCAGCCCAGGAGGCTCCTATAATTCACCCCTCCACTTT
TRBV29-1,-,-,TRBJ1-2,CSVDQRGNYGYTF,TGCAGCGTTGACCAAAGGGGTAACTATGGCTACACCTTC
TRBV25-1,few,-,TRBJ2-7,CASSDPGTQTYEQYF,TGTGCCAGCAGTGACCCCGGGACTCAGACCTACGAGCAGTACTTC
TRBV6-1,-,-,TRBJ2-3,CASSTGGRNTDTQYF,TGTGCCAGCAGTACCGGGGGAAGAAATACAGATACGCAGTATTTT
TRBV29-1,once,-,TRBJ2-2,CSVADRTGELFF,TGCAGCGTTGCAGATCGCACCGGGGAGCTGTTTTTT
TRBV7-9,-,TRBD2,TRBJ2-3,CASSISGKVTDTQYF,TGTGCCAGCAGCATTAGCGGGAAGGTGACAGATACGCAGTATTTT
TRBV7-9,-,-,TRBJ2-1,CASSRSRSPDEQFF,TGTGCCAGCAGCCGCTCCCGGTCCCCGGATGAGCAGTTCTTC
TRBV6-5,few,TRBD2,TRBJ2-1,CASSPRRGGYNEQFF,TGTGCCAGCAGTCCTAGGCGGGGGGGCTACAATGAGCAGTTCTTC
TRBV5-1,-,TRBD2,TRBJ2-3,CASSPSLAPDTQYF,TGCGCCAGCAGCCCCTCACTAGCGCCAGATACGCAGTATTTT
TRBV13,-,-,TRBJ2-6,CASSLELSSGANVLTF,TGTGCCAGCAGCTTGGAGCTTAGCTCTGGGGCCAACGTCCTGACTTTC
TRBV2,-,TRBD1,TRBJ2-7,CASRGQGGEQYF,TGTGCCAGCAGGGGACAGGGGGGCGAGCAGTACTTC
TRBV29-1,once,TRBD2,TRBJ2-7,CSVDSVGGLAGSEQYF,TGCAGCGTCGACTCGGTCGGGGGACTAGCGGGAAGCGAGCAGTACTTC
TRBV25-1,-,TRBD1,TRBJ2-5,CASSAYRGRETQYF,TGTGCCAGCAGTGCATACAGGGGTCGGGAGACCCAGTACTTC
TRBV30,-,-,TRBJ2-2,CAWSAPRGELFF,TGTGCCTGGAGTGCCCCCCGCGGGGAGCTGTTTTTT
TRBV6-5,few,-,TRBJ2-6,CATDRALGANVLTF,TGTGCCACAGATCGCGCACTGGGGGCCAACGTCCTGACTTTC
TRBV30,few,TRBD1,TRBJ1-2,CAWSIRGPLTF,TGTGCCTGGAGCATCAGGGGGCCTCTGACCTTC
TRBV29-1,-,TRBD2,TRBJ2-3,CSVGASGSTDTQYF,TGCAGCGTTGGCGCTAGCGGGAGTACAGATACGCAGTATTTT
TRBV30,-,TRBD1,TRBJ2-5,CAWSPDREETQYF,TGTGCCTGGAGCCCAGACAGGGAAGAGACCCAGTACTTC
TRBV4-3,-,TRBD2,TRBJ2-7,CASSQDRLAGKNYEQYF,TGCGCCAGCAGCCAAGATCGGCTAGCGGGGAAGAACTACGAGCAGTACTTC
TRBV18,-,TRBD1,TRBJ2-7,CASSRGQEQYF,TGTGCCAGCTCCAGGGGGCAAGAGCAGTACTTC
TRBV10-3,-,-,TRBJ2-1,CAISESAALRYNEQFF,TGTGCCATCAGTGAGTCTGCGGCCCTACGATACAATGAGCAGTTCTTC
TRBV14,-,TRBD2,TRBJ2-4,CASSYSGSGGNIQYF,TGTGCCAGCAGTTACAGCGGGAGTGGAGGAAACATTCAGTACTTC
TRBV4-1,-,-,TRBJ2-1,CASSQDFSYNEQFF,TGCGCCAGCAGCCAGGACTTCTCCTACAATGAGCAGTTCTTC
TRBV29-1,-,TRBD1,TRBJ2-3,CSASRGTGDTDTQYF,TGCAGCGCCTCTAGGGGGACAGGGGACACAGATACGCAGTATTTT